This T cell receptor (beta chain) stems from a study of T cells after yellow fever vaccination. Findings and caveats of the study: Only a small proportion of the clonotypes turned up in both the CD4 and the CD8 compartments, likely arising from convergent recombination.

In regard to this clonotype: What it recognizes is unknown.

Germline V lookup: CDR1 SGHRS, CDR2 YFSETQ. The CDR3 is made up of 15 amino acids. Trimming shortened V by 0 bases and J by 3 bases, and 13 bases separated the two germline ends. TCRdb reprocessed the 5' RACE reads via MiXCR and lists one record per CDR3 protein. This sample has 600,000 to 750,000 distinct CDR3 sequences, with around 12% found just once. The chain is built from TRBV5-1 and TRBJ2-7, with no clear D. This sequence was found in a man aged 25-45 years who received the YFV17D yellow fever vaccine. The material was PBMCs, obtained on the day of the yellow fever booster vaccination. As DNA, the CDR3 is TGCGCCAGCAGCTTGGCGGACGGAATCAGCTACGAGCAGTACTTC. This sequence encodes CASSLADGISYEQYF. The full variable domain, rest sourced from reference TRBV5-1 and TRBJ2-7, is KAGVTQTPRYLIKTRGQQVTLSCSPISGHRSVSWYQQTPGQGLQFLFEYFSETQRNKGNFPGRFSGRQFSNSRSEMNVSTLELGDSALYLCASSLADGISYEQYFGPGTRLTVT.